These 5 T cell receptor beta chains originate from one sample sequenced in a study of blood T cell repertoires in COVID-19. Libraries were prepared by immunoSEQ multiplex PCR; TCRdb keeps only in-frame clonotypes and omits some of them. The data contain about 250,000 clones, 70% to 90% of them singletons. Sample: peripheral blood. Every receptor here comes from a woman aged 55-70 years with active or convalescent COVID-19.

The chain recombines TRBV9 with TRBJ2-7; 10 nucleotides align to TRBD1. V shed 3 bases, J shed 5 bases, and the junction held 8 bases outside the gene matches. The germline CDR1 and CDR2 sequences are SGDLS and YYNGEE. The CDR3 totals 15 residues. CDR3 bases: TGTGCCAGCAGCGGCTCGACAGGGGGCTTTGACGAGCAGTACTTC. Protein: CASSGSTGGFDEQYF.

This clone was picked up one time. The chain combines TRBV24-1 with TRBJ1-2; 10 positions agree with TRBD1. Germline CDR1 KGHDR, CDR2 SFDVKD. The CDR3 is made up of 17 amino acids. V shed 7 bases and J 2 bases; nucleotides not matched to a gene: 12. The CDR3 sequence is CATRASGTGATNYGYTF. In nucleotides, the CDR3 is TGTGCCACCAGAGCCTCGGGGACAGGGGCTACCAACTATGGCTACACCTTC.

The chain is built from TRBV6-6 and TRBJ1-5; possible D gene TRBD1, 5 bases. V lost 7 bases, J lost 3 bases, and 13 bases lay in between. The CDR3 extends over 14 amino acids. Germline values: CDR1 MNHNY, CDR2 SVGAGI (reference sequence). As DNA, the CDR3 is TGTGCCAGCATTGGGGGGAGGCCCAATCAGCCCCAGCATTTT. Its translation: CASIGGRPNQPQHF.

The V and J genes are TRBV30 and TRBJ1-3, with D possibly TRBD1 on 5 matching bases. Germline V gene data show CDR1 as GTSNPN and CDR2 as SVGIG (reference sequence). The CDR3 runs to 14 residues. CDR3 DNA sequence: TGTGCAACCCCGGGGGTGAGCTCTGGAAACACCATATATTTT. It is translated as CATPGVSSGNTIYF.

The chain links TRBV28 to TRBJ2-7; D remains unclear. From germline, CDR1 is MDHEN and CDR2 SYDVKM. The ends were cut back, 5 bases at V and 1 base at J, with 12 bases in the middle. The CDR3 is 14 amino acids. The CDR3 DNA sequence: TGTGCCAGCAGTCTCAGCCCAGGTTCCTACGAGCAGTACGTC. It specifies CASSLSPGSYEQYV.